Following are 9 T cell receptor beta chains from one sample sequenced in a study of long-term antiretroviral therapy in people with HIV. The run of the v3.0 immunoSEQ assay was at survey level. Measured with immunoSEQ multiplex PCR; TCRdb has only the in-frame clones, and not every one. The sample includes 25,000 to 30,000 clones, around 83% of them seen just once. Sequences were derived from unsorted PBMCs, sampled 0.4 years after starting antiretroviral therapy. Receptors were obtained from a man between 18 and 29 years old with HIV.

The genes are TRBV5-1 and TRBJ2-7, with D unresolved. The length of the CDR3 is 13 residues. Trimming stripped 0 bases from V and 1 base from J, with 5 bases between. Germline V gene sequence: CDR1 SGHRS, CDR2 YFSETQ. The CDR3 loop is CASSLASSYEQYF. The CDR3 region has the DNA TGCGCCAGCAGCTTGGCTAGTTCCTACGAGCAGTACTTC.

The gene calls are TRBV25-1 and TRBJ2-3; D is possibly TRBD1 (5 bases). The ends were cut back, 3 bases at V and 0 bases at J, with 19 bases in the middle. Germline CDR1 and CDR2: MGHDK and SYGVNS. There are 18 residues in the CDR3. CDR3 sequence: CASSEGQGLGFSTDTQYF. The CDR3 region has the DNA TGTGCCAGCAGTGAGGGTCAGGGTTTAGGATTCAGCACAGATACGCAGTATTTT.

This clone was observed once. The rearrangement uses TRBV5-6 and TRBJ2-1; 11 nucleotides agree with TRBD2. Germline V gene lookup returns CDR1 SGHDT and CDR2 YYEEEE. This CDR3 comprises 15 residues. V shed 4 bases, J shed 4 bases, and the junction held 4 bases outside the gene matches. In DNA, the CDR3 is TGTGCCAGCAGCCTCGGGACTAGCGGATACAATGAGCAGTTCTTC. Protein product: CASSLGTSGYNEQFF.

The V and J genes are TRBV4-1 and TRBJ2-7, with 10 bases lining up with TRBD2. The CDR3 consists of 14 residues. J gave up 4 bases and V 0 bases, and 0 bases lay outside the gene matches. Germline values: CDR1 MGHRA, CDR2 YSYEKL. In nucleotides, the CDR3 is TGCGCCAGCAGCCAAGAACTAGCGGGGTACGAGCAGTACTTC. Translation gives CASSQELAGYEQYF.

The rearrangement joins TRBV9 to TRBJ2-3; 8 positions agree with TRBD2. The V gene's germline CDR1 is SGDLS and CDR2 YYNGEE. The CDR3 runs 15 residues. The J segment lost 6 bases and the V segment lost 1 base, leaving 7 bases of the junction unmatched. The CDR3 bases are TGTGCCAGCAGCGTAACTAGCGGTCTTGGGGATACGCAGTATTTT. Protein product: CASSVTSGLGDTQYF.

The rearrangement uses TRBV27 and TRBJ2-3, with 13 positions matching TRBD2. V lost 2 bases to trimming and J lost 6 bases; unmatched junction nucleotides: 5. The germline CDR1 and CDR2 sequences are MNHEY and SMNVEV (reference sequence). There are 16 residues in the CDR3. CDR3 sequence reads: CASSLTSGRAVDTQYF. CDR3 coding DNA: TGTGCCAGCAGTTTAACTAGCGGGAGGGCCGTGGATACGCAGTATTTT.

This clone was picked up one time. The V gene is TRBV27, the J gene TRBJ1-2, with D possibly TRBD1 on 5 matching bases. This CDR3 contains 15 residues. The germline V and J ends were trimmed by 5 bases and 8 bases, with 21 bases remaining between them. Germline CDR1 is MNHEY and CDR2 is SMNVEV (reference sequence). Written as DNA, the CDR3 is TGTGCCAGCAGTGTACTTCCGGGACCTGGGGACGGCTACACCTTC. It yields the protein CASSVLPGPGDGYTF.

The chain links TRBV11-2 to TRBJ2-1; D tentatively reads TRBD1 or TRBD2 (5 bases each). This CDR3 comprises 13 residues. V lost 4 bases to trimming and J lost 12 bases, with 16 bases between them. The germline V gene encodes CDR1 SGHAT and CDR2 FQNNGV. The CDR3 DNA follows: TGTGCCAGCAGCTCCGGGGCCTACGGTGCGCAGTTCTTC. This sequence encodes CASSSGAYGAQFF. Supplemented by reference TRBV11-2 and TRBJ2-1, the full variable domain reads EAGVAQSPRYKIIEKRQSVAFWCNPISGHATLYWYQQILGQGPKLLIQFQNNGVVDDSQLPKDRFSAERLKGVDSTLKIQPAKLEDSAVYLCASSSGAYGAQFFGPGTRLTVL.

V is TRBV6-6 and J is TRBJ1-2, with D possibly matching TRBD1 (5 bases). Germline CDR1 reads MNHNY; CDR2 reads SVGAGI (reference sequence). Trimming pared 7 bases from V and 5 bases from J, leaving 17 bases between. This CDR3 has 14 amino acids. CDR3 region: CASTLWDGAYGYTF. CDR3 in DNA: TGTGCCAGCACCCTGTGGGATGGGGCTTATGGCTACACCTTC.